The present TCR beta chain was sequenced within a study of spatial heterogeneity in lung cancer. Study information: Available PBMC from follow-up, collected a median of roughly 26 months after resection, underwent sequencing. The mean occurrence of each unique TCR and UMI combination in raw reads exceeded 9.5.

Time point: blood at routine non-recurrence follow-up after resection. Without sorting, whole RNA was sequenced from tumor, nontumor lung or frozen PBMC. Germline assignment: CDR1 SQVTM and CDR2 ANQGSEA. This CDR3 spans 12 amino acids. V lost 6 bases and J lost 9; bases outside the gene matches: 6. This clonotype was seen repeatedly, ten times or more. Its antigen is still unknown. Findings and caveats of the study: At tumor resection, ubiquitous expanded TCRs were detected in blood more often than later.

TCRdb processed the 5' RACE reads anew with MiXCR; each CDR3 protein has one entry. The table has under 20,000 distinct CDR3 sequences, more than 8.5% seen once. Here the sequenced sample was PBMCs, taken at follow-up. The source of this sequence is a female donor with early-stage non-small cell lung cancer. This chain connects TRBV29-1 to TRBJ2-1; 9 bases are a match to TRBD1. The CDR3 protein is CSVWGQGFEQFF. CDR3 bases: TGCAGCGTCTGGGGACAGGGTTTTGAGCAGTTCTTC.